Below, 22 T cell receptor beta chains from the same sample are listed, as sequenced in a study of blood T cell repertoires in COVID-19 (dated by TCRdb to about 2020). Libraries were constructed by the immunoSEQ multiplex PCR assay. TCRdb took this table from immuneACCESS and kept in-frame rearrangements with V and J called. Such tables lack part of the clones; where checked against another copy, unresolved V genes explain under half of the gap, and the rest is unexplained. The sample includes some 220,000 clones, with 82% observed a single time. The ten top clones hold 4.5% to 5.5% of the sample. The sequencing input was peripheral blood. Receptors were obtained from a woman in her 70s with COVID-19, enrolled during active disease.

This clone was recorded once. This chain connects TRBV27 to TRBJ2-1, with D tentatively TRBD2 (6 bases). The germline CDR1 and CDR2 sequences are MNHEY and SMNVEV (reference sequence). The ends were cut back, 5 bases at V and 7 bases at J, with 18 bases in the middle. The CDR3 is made up of 15 amino acids. CDR3 bases: TGTGCCAGCAGTCTACAGCCGGGAGCGTGGAATGAGCAGTTCTTC. Its translation: CASSLQPGAWNEQFF.

This chain uses TRBV6-6 with TRBJ2-7, with 7 bases matching TRBD1. The V gene end was trimmed by 7 bases and the J gene end by 2 bases; junction bases not matched to a gene: 5. Germline V lookup: CDR1 MNHNY, CDR2 SVGAGI (reference sequence). CDR3 size: 13 residues. The CDR3 protein is CASTKGQPYEQYF. The CDR3 DNA sequence: TGTGCCAGCACCAAGGGACAGCCCTACGAGCAGTACTTC.

V gene TRBV2 combines with J gene TRBJ1-4; the D gene is possibly TRBD1 (6 bases). The ends were cut back, 4 bases at V and 6 bases at J, with 12 bases in the middle. Germline CDR1 and CDR2: SNHLY and FYNNEI. This CDR3 region has 14 residues. The CDR3, as DNA: TGTGCCAGCAGTGTGACGGGGGGCGATGAAAAACTGTTTTTT. It yields the protein CASSVTGGDEKLFF.

This sequence joins TRBV24-1 and TRBJ1-1; 10 bases agree with TRBD1. Trimming took 5 bases from V and 7 from J; bases not matched to a gene: 9. CDR1 is KGHDR, CDR2 SFDVKD, per germline. This CDR3 has 15 amino acids. CDR3 region: CATSGPPGQGIEAFF. DNA of the CDR3: TGTGCCACCAGTGGTCCGCCGGGACAGGGGATTGAAGCTTTCTTT.

CDR3 amino acids: CASTGYGYTF. CDR3 nucleotide sequence: TGTGCAAGTACAGGCTATGGCTACACCTTC. V and J are TRBV12-2 and TRBJ1-2; the table's D call, TRBD1, has no DNA check behind it. TRBV12-2 is flagged as a pseudogene. CDR3 size: 10 residues.

This chain links TRBV6-6 with TRBJ1-1; maybe TRBD1 (6 bases). The germline V gene encodes CDR1 MNHNY and CDR2 SVGAGI (reference sequence). The V end lost 2 bases, the J end lost 7 bases, and 8 bases lay between the germline ends. This CDR3 has 12 amino acids. The CDR3 region is CASSYQGGEAFF. Here the CDR3 DNA reads TGTGCCAGCAGTTACCAAGGGGGTGAAGCTTTCTTT.

The chain combines TRBV18 with TRBJ1-5; TRBD1 might be the D (5 bases). The V gene's germline CDR1 is KGHSH and CDR2 LQKENI. The CDR3 contains 14 residues. V was cut by 3 bases and J by 7 bases, with 13 bases left in between. The CDR3 sequence: CASSPLDTLQPQHF. The CDR3 coding sequence is TGTGCCAGCTCACCTCTGGACACGCTCCAGCCCCAGCATTTT.

This sequence joins TRBV4-1 and TRBJ1-3; D is perhaps TRBD1 (5 bases). Per germline, CDR1 MGHRA and CDR2 YSYEKL. The CDR3 spans 15 residues. V lost 6 bases to trimming and J lost 4 bases, with 16 bases between them. As DNA, the CDR3 is TGCGCCAGCAGTCGCGGGGCTCCCAGAGGAAACACCATATATTTT. Residues: CASSRGAPRGNTIYF.

V is TRBV2 and J is TRBJ2-7, with 8 bases identical to TRBD1. The CDR3 loop spans 12 amino acids. CDR1 is SNHLY and CDR2 is FYNNEI in the germline V gene. V shed 4 bases, J shed 6 bases, and the junction held 2 bases outside the gene matches. As DNA, the CDR3 is TGTGCCAGCAGTGGCAGGGGGCTCGAGCAGTACTTC. It specifies CASSGRGLEQYF.

The rearrangement links TRBV5-1 to TRBJ2-2; 13 nucleotides line up with TRBD2. J was trimmed by 3 bases and V by 5 bases; bases with no gene match: 13. The CDR3 covers 19 residues. Germline assignment: CDR1 SGHRS and CDR2 YFSETQ. For the CDR3, the DNA is TGCGCCAGCAGGTGGTTGACTAGCGGGAGGCTCGCAGACACCGGGGAGCTGTTTTTT. Translating gives CASRWLTSGRLADTGELFF.

This chain uses TRBV4-3 with TRBJ2-2; unclear D gene. The CDR3 covers 15 residues. V lost 1 base, J lost 7 bases, and 13 bases lay in between. Germline lookup yields CDR1 LGHNA and CDR2 YSLEER. This CDR3 is CASSQGYSPSGELFF. The DNA for the CDR3 is TGCGCCAGCAGCCAAGGCTATAGCCCCAGCGGGGAGCTGTTTTTT.

The chain couples TRBV5-4 to TRBJ2-1, with 10 bases matching TRBD2. Per the germline V gene, CDR1 is SGHNT and CDR2 is YYREEE (reference sequence). There are 16 residues in the CDR3. Germline trimming cut 0 bases from V and 2 bases from J; bases unmatched to any gene: 2. The CDR3 loop reads CASSLVGTSAYNEQFF. In DNA form, the CDR3 reads TGTGCCAGCAGCTTGGTTGGGACTAGCGCCTACAATGAGCAGTTCTTC.

This clone was recorded at least ten times. The chain has TRBV11-2 and TRBJ2-2, with D perhaps TRBD2 (5 bases). V lost 1 base, J lost 6 bases, and 9 bases lay in between. The CDR3 contains 14 residues. CDR1 SGHAT and CDR2 FQNNGV come from the germline V gene. The CDR3 DNA sequence: TGTGCCAGCAGCTTAGTTCGGGGATCCGGGGAGCTGTTTTTT. It is translated as CASSLVRGSGELFF.

The chain combines TRBV5-1 with TRBJ2-7; no reliable D call. The V gene lost 3 bases and the J gene lost 2 bases, with 12 bases spanning the gap. The CDR3 contains 14 residues. The germline V gene encodes CDR1 SGHRS and CDR2 YFSETQ. The CDR3, as DNA: TGCGCCAGCAGCTCGGTAACTACCGCCTACGAGCAGTACTTC. Its translation: CASSSVTTAYEQYF.

This sequence joins TRBV7-9 and TRBJ2-7; 7 bases fit TRBD2. Germline values: CDR1 SEHNR, CDR2 FQNEAQ (reference sequence). CDR3 length: 14 amino acids. The trim removed 5 bases at V and 6 bases at J, leaving 10 bases unmatched. The DNA for the CDR3 is TGTGCCAGCAGCCCGTGGGGGGGTAGCGGCGAGCAGTACTTC. This codes for CASSPWGGSGEQYF.

This rearrangement joins TRBV7-9 to TRBJ1-1; a weak D match, TRBD1 (6 bases). From germline, CDR1 is SEHNR and CDR2 FQNEAQ (reference sequence). The CDR3 contains 13 residues. V gave up 3 bases and J gave up 5 bases, with 10 bases separating them. This CDR3 is CASSFRGRTEAFF. CDR3 DNA sequence: TGTGCCAGCAGCTTCAGGGGACGAACTGAAGCTTTCTTT.

The gene calls are TRBV5-1 and TRBJ2-1, with D possibly matching TRBD2 (6 bases). Trimming took 0 bases from V and 2 from J, leaving 15 bases between them. Germline CDR1 and CDR2: SGHRS and YFSETQ. The CDR3 runs 17 residues. CDR3 DNA sequence: TGCGCCAGCAGCTTGGTCCCTATGGGCGGGACCTACAATGAGCAGTTCTTC. Amino acid sequence: CASSLVPMGGTYNEQFF.

The V gene is TRBV25-1, the J gene TRBJ2-7; 11 nucleotides agree with TRBD1. J gave up 13 bases and V 5 bases, and 10 bases lay outside the gene matches. This CDR3 is 13 amino acids long. Germline CDR1 reads MGHDK; CDR2 reads SYGVNS. As DNA, the CDR3 is TGTGCCAGCAGTAGTACCGGGACAGGGGGTAAATACTTC. It specifies CASSSTGTGGKYF.

The sample holds one count of this clone. The gene calls are TRBV27 and TRBJ2-2, with 16 positions matching TRBD2. V shed 4 bases, J shed 6 bases, and the junction held 5 bases outside the gene matches. This CDR3 is built from 17 residues. Germline-derived CDR1 and CDR2 are MNHEY and SMNVEV (reference sequence). This CDR3 is CASSSGLAGGYPGELFF. The CDR3 coding sequence is TGTGCCAGCAGTTCGGGACTAGCGGGAGGGTATCCCGGGGAGCTGTTTTTT.

This chain uses TRBV19 with TRBJ2-1, with D tentatively TRBD2 (5 bases). CDR1 is LNHDA and CDR2 is SQIVND in the germline V gene (reference sequence). The CDR3 is 14 residues long. With 3 bases removed from V and 7 bases from J, the gap between germline ends came to 13 bases. CDR3 sequence: CASSMSGTWNEQFF. The CDR3, as DNA: TGTGCCAGTAGTATGTCGGGAACCTGGAATGAGCAGTTCTTC.

This chain links TRBV5-6 with TRBJ2-2, with TRBD1 matching 7 bases. The germline V gene encodes CDR1 SGHDT and CDR2 YYEEEE. The CDR3 covers 16 residues. V lost 4 bases and J lost 4; bases outside the gene matches: 10. The CDR3 reads CASSPRGQRITGELFF. The DNA for the CDR3 is TGTGCCAGCAGCCCCCGGGGACAGCGGATCACCGGGGAGCTGTTTTTT.

The chain carries TRBV6-4 and TRBJ1-6; TRBD1 might be the D (6 bases). Trimming took 3 bases from V and 7 from J, leaving 13 bases between them. The CDR3 totals 15 residues. Germline CDR1 and CDR2: MRHNA and SNTAGT. In DNA form, the CDR3 reads TGTGCCAGCAGTGAAAGGGGGACACGGAATTCACCCCTCCACTTT. The encoded protein is CASSERGTRNSPLHF.